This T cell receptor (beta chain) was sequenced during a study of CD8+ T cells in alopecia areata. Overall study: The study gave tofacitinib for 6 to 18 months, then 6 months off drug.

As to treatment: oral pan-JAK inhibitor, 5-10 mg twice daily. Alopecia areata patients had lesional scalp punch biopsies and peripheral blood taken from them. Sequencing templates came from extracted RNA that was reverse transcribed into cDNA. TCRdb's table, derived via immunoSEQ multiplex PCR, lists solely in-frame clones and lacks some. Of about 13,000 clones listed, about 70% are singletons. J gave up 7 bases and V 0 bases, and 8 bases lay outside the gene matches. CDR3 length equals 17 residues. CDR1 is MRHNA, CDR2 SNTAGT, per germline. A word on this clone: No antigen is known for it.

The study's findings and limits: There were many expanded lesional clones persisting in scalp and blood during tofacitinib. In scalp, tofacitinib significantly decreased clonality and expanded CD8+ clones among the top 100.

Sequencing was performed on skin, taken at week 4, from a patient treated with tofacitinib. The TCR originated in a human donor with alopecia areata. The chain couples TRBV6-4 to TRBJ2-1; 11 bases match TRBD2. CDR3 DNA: TGTGCCAGCAGTGACTCGCCGAGTAGCGGGGGGGAGAATGAGCAGTTCTTC. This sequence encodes CASSDSPSSGGENEQFF.